This entry features one TCR beta chain sequence. These data belong to a study of T cell responses to AZD1222 COVID-19 vaccine. The CDR3 has 15 amino acids. Unmatched junction bases numbered 8, after V lost 6 bases and J lost 7 bases. In germline, CDR1 is LNHDA, CDR2 SQIVND (reference sequence). Only in-frame clones appear in the TCRdb table, and some are missing; sequencing was by immunoSEQ multiplex PCR. The profile shows 130,000 or so clones, around 94% of them singletons. The material was peripheral blood, obtained on day 0 of AZD1222 vaccination. The sequence derives from an adult in good health. The V call is TRBV19, the J call TRBJ1-6; 8 nucleotides align to TRBD1. This chain's CDR3 is CASSVQGAVNSPLHF. The CDR3 bases are TGTGCCAGTAGCGTTCAGGGGGCGGTAAATTCACCCCTCCACTTT.